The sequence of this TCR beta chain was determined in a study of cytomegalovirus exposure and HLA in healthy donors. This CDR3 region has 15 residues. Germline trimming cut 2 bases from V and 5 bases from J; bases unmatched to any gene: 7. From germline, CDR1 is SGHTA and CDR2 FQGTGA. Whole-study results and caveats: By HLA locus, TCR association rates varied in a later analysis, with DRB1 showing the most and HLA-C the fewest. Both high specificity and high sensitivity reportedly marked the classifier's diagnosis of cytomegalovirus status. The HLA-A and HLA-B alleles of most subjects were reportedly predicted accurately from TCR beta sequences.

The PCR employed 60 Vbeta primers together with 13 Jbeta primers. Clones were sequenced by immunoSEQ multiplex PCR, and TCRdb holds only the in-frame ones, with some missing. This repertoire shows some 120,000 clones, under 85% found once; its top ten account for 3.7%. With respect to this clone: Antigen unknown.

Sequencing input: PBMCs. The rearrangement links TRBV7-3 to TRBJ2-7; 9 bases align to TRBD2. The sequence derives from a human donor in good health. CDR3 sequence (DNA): TGTGCCAGCAGCTTAGAGGCGGGAGGGCCCCACGAGCAGTACTTC. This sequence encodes CASSLEAGGPHEQYF.